A single sample is the source of the 23 T cell receptor beta chains below, sequenced in a study of cytomegalovirus exposure and HLA in healthy donors. Use of 60 Vbeta and 13 Jbeta primers characterized the PCR. TCRdb's table, derived via immunoSEQ multiplex PCR, lists solely in-frame clones and lacks some. Found here are approximately 4,200 clones, roughly 80% of them singletons; the top ten hold roughly 6%. The sample was PBMCs. These receptors all stem from a woman aged 40 to 55 in good health and CMV-seropositive.

This chain joins TRBV30 and TRBJ1-5; unclear D gene. Trimming pared 7 bases from V and 11 bases from J, leaving 9 bases between. CDR3 length: 9 residues. Per germline, CDR1 GTSNPN and CDR2 SVGIG (reference sequence). The CDR3 loop is CASLEAQHF. As DNA, the CDR3 is TGTGCCTCCCTTGAGGCCCAGCATTTT.

This chain joins TRBV6-1 and TRBJ1-6, with D possibly matching TRBD1 (6 bases). This CDR3 region has 16 residues. Germline CDR1 MNHNS, CDR2 SASEGT. Trimming stripped 4 bases from V and 5 bases from J, with 15 bases between. As DNA, the CDR3 is TGTGCCAGCAGTGGCCGGGGGGCGGCCAATAATTCACCCCTCCACTTT. Residues: CASSGRGAANNSPLHF.

The rearrangement links TRBV7-2 to TRBJ1-5; 7 nucleotides match TRBD1. After removal of 1 base from V and 2 bases from J, the junction contained 8 bases not matched to a gene. This CDR3 has 17 residues. Per germline, CDR1 SGHTA and CDR2 FQGNSA. The chain's CDR3 is CASSLGGETGRNQPQHF. DNA of the CDR3: TGTGCCAGCAGCTTAGGGGGTGAGACAGGGCGCAATCAGCCCCAGCATTTT.

This chain uses TRBV6-1 with TRBJ2-1, with 12 bases that match TRBD2. Germline CDR1 MNHNS, CDR2 SASEGT. CDR3 length: 14 amino acids. V dropped 11 bases and J dropped 5; count of bases not matched to a gene: 7. The CDR3 here is CAGSLAGGNNEQFF. The CDR3 nucleotides are TGTGCCGGTTCTCTAGCGGGAGGGAACAATGAGCAGTTCTTC.

The CDR3 here is CSVAVNTEAFF. DNA for the CDR3: TGCAGCGTTGCGGTTAACACTGAAGCTTTCTTT. This chain links TRBV29-1 with TRBJ1-1; D gene ambiguous. CDR1 SQVTM and CDR2 ANQGSEA come from the germline V gene. Trimming removed 4 bases from V and 2 bases from J, with 5 bases in between. This CDR3 contains 11 residues.

The chain is built from TRBV6-6 and TRBJ2-7, with D maybe TRBD1 (6 bases). The CDR3 has 15 amino acids. The germline V gene has CDR1 MNHNY and CDR2 SVGAGI (reference sequence). V gave up 6 bases and J gave up 1 base, with 16 bases separating them. In DNA, the CDR3 is TGTGCCAGCAGCCGTGGGTTACAGGGATCCTACGAGCAGTACTTC. It encodes CASSRGLQGSYEQYF.

V gene TRBV30 combines with J gene TRBJ2-5; 7 positions agree with TRBD2. Losses at the gene ends were 1 base for V and 4 bases for J; bases not matched to a gene: 12. The CDR3 runs to 16 residues. CDR1 is GTSNPN and CDR2 is SVGIG in the germline V gene (reference sequence). CDR3 amino acids: CAWSDSWGGSRETQYF. As DNA, the CDR3 is TGTGCCTGGAGTGATTCGTGGGGAGGGAGTAGAGAGACCCAGTACTTC. Looking up the rest from reference TRBV30 and TRBJ2-5 gives the full variable domain: SQTIHQWPATLVQPVGSPLSLECTVEGTSNPNLYWYRQAAGRGLQLLFYSVGIGQISSEVPQNLSASRPQDRQFILSSKKLLLSDSGFYLCAWSDSWGGSRETQYFGPGTRLLVL.

This rearrangement joins TRBV25-1 to TRBJ1-1; 8 bases fit TRBD1. From germline, CDR1 is MGHDK and CDR2 SYGVNS. This CDR3 spans 14 amino acids. Germline trimming cut 6 bases from V and 2 bases from J; bases unmatched to any gene: 5. The CDR3 protein is CASRAGGSNTEAFF. The DNA of the CDR3 is TGTGCCAGCAGAGCAGGGGGCTCAAACACTGAAGCTTTCTTT.

J is TRBJ2-3 and V is TRBV6-1; 8 bases are shared with TRBD1. The V gene's germline CDR1 is MNHNS and CDR2 SASEGT. Trimming removed 3 bases from V and 4 bases from J; junction bases left unmatched: 3. There are 14 residues in the CDR3. The CDR3, as DNA: TGTGCCAGCAGTGAGGACAGGGTCGCAGATACGCAGTATTTT. It yields the protein CASSEDRVADTQYF.

The chain recombines TRBV7-6 with TRBJ1-2; 9 nucleotides line up with TRBD1. The CDR3 loop spans 14 amino acids. Germline-derived CDR1 and CDR2 are SGHVS and FNYEAQ. Trimming at V came to 5 bases and at J to 7 bases, leaving 8 bases not matched to a gene. Written as DNA, the CDR3 is TGTGCCAGCAGCAACAATACAGGGGGCCGTGGCTACACCTTC. It is translated as CASSNNTGGRGYTF. Combining the CDR3 with reference TRBV7-6 and TRBJ1-2 gives the whole variable domain GAGVSQSPRYKVTKRGQDVALRCDPISGHVSLYWYRQALGQGPEFLTYFNYEAQQDKSGLPNDRFSAERPEGSISTLTIQRTEQRDSAMYRCASSNNTGGRGYTFGSGTRLTVV.

J is TRBJ2-7 and V is TRBV9; 9 bases align to TRBD1. The CDR3 covers 15 residues. In germline, CDR1 is SGDLS, CDR2 YYNGEE. V trimming: 4 bases; J trimming: 5 bases; junction bases outside the gene matches: 10. Here the CDR3 DNA reads TGTGCCAGCAGCCAACTTGGACAGGGGACGGACGAGCAGTACTTC. Encoded protein: CASSQLGQGTDEQYF.

The V and J genes are TRBV30 and TRBJ1-5; no firm D call. Looked up from germline, CDR1 is GTSNPN and CDR2 is SVGIG (reference sequence). Trimming took off 1 base at V and 3 bases at J, with 4 bases between the two ends. CDR3 length: 12 residues. CDR3 protein: CAWSGHNQPQHF. The CDR3 bases are TGTGCCTGGAGTGGACACAATCAGCCCCAGCATTTT.

The chain links TRBV29-1 to TRBJ2-2; no reliable D call. Germline V gene lookup returns CDR1 SQVTM and CDR2 ANQGSEA. The CDR3 sequence is 13 residues long. With 1 base removed from V and 1 base from J, the gap between germline ends came to 4 bases. The CDR3 here is CSVEGENTGELFF. In DNA, the CDR3 is TGCAGCGTTGAAGGCGAGAACACCGGGGAGCTGTTTTTT.

A few counts support this clone. The sample contains more than one DNA sequence encoding this CDR3. This chain joins TRBV28 and TRBJ1-5; D is uncertain. CDR3 length: 14 amino acids. The germline V gene has CDR1 MDHEN and CDR2 SYDVKM. V was clipped by 5 bases and J by 4 bases, with 12 bases between them. CDR3 sequence: CASSPLGGNQPQHF. CDR3 nucleotides: TGTGCCAGCAGTCCCCTAGGAGGGAATCAGCCCCAGCATTTT.

The chain couples TRBV5-4 to TRBJ2-7; D not resolved. The CDR3 runs to 12 residues. The V end lost 2 bases, the J end lost 6 bases, and 9 bases lay between the germline ends. Germline loops: CDR1 SGHNT, CDR2 YYREEE (reference sequence). For the CDR3, the DNA is TGTGCCAGCAGCTTTGACTCATCCGAGCAGTACTTC. As protein: CASSFDSSEQYF.

This clone was detected once. The chain has TRBV5-4 and TRBJ2-3; D possibly corresponds to TRBD1 (5 bases). CDR3 length equals 17 residues. V gave up 4 bases and J gave up 0 bases, with 18 bases separating them. CDR1 is SGHNT, CDR2 YYREEE, per germline (reference sequence). Here the CDR3 reads CASSTLGHSRSTDTQYF. The CDR3 bases are TGTGCCAGCAGCACGCTGGGGCATAGCAGGAGCACAGATACGCAGTATTTT.

The chain uses TRBV6-4 and TRBJ2-1; 9 bases align to TRBD1. V lost 3 bases and J lost 8; bases outside the gene matches: 5. The germline CDR1 and CDR2 sequences are MRHNA and SNTAGT. There are 14 residues in the CDR3. The CDR3 nucleotides read TGTGCCAGCAGTGAACAGGGGGCTCAGGATGAGCAGTTCTTC. This codes for CASSEQGAQDEQFF.

The chain joins TRBV6-5 to TRBJ2-7; tentative D call: TRBD1 (6 bases). The CDR3 length is 14 residues. V shed 5 bases and J shed 0 bases, with 11 bases lying between them. Germline V lookup: CDR1 MNHEY, CDR2 SVGAGI. The CDR3 coding sequence is TGTGCCAGCAGTCGAGGGGGTTACTCCTACGAGCAGTACTTC. Translation gives CASSRGGYSYEQYF.

This clone has more than one count but fewer than ten. The chain joins TRBV6-4 to TRBJ2-2, with TRBD1 identical over 7 bases. Trimming cost V 7 bases and J 3 bases; bases outside gene matches: 8. The germline CDR1 and CDR2 sequences are MRHNA and SNTAGT. CDR3 length equals 15 residues. As DNA, the CDR3 is TGTGCCAGCATGCCAGACCAGGGGGACACCGGGGAGCTGTTTTTT. The encoded protein is CASMPDQGDTGELFF.

The chain is built from TRBV29-1 and TRBJ2-7, with D maybe TRBD1 (5 bases). V was trimmed by 4 bases and J by 0 bases, leaving 7 bases between them. The CDR3 extends over 12 amino acids. The germline gives CDR1 SQVTM, CDR2 ANQGSEA. Here the CDR3 DNA reads TGCAGCGTTGGGGGCACCTCCTACGAGCAGTACTTC. Translated, it gives CSVGGTSYEQYF.

V is TRBV7-9 and J is TRBJ1-5, with TRBD1 identical over 8 bases. The CDR3 contains 14 residues. After removal of 5 bases from V and 5 bases from J, the junction contained 5 bases not matched to a gene. Germline V lookup: CDR1 SEHNR, CDR2 FQNEAQ (reference sequence). The CDR3 DNA is TGTGCCAGCAGCCCGACAGGGGATCATCAGCCCCAGCATTTT. It is translated as CASSPTGDHQPQHF.

V gene TRBV30 combines with J gene TRBJ2-6, with 11 bases aligning to TRBD2. V shed 5 bases, J shed 0 bases, and the junction held 12 bases outside the gene matches. Germline assignment: CDR1 GTSNPN and CDR2 SVGIG (reference sequence). The CDR3 runs 19 residues. In DNA, the CDR3 is TGTGCCTGGGGAGAGGGGCGGACTAGCGGGCCCTCTGGGGCCAACGTCCTGACTTTC. Its translation: CAWGEGRTSGPSGANVLTF.

This clone was recorded a few times. The chain links TRBV6-5 to TRBJ2-7; 7 bases line up with TRBD2. CDR1 is MNHEY, CDR2 SVGAGI, per germline. The V gene end was trimmed by 3 bases and the J gene end by 6 bases; junction bases not matched to a gene: 8. This CDR3 has 14 residues. The CDR3 here is CASSYPNPGGEQYF. The CDR3 bases are TGTGCCAGCAGTTATCCCAACCCGGGGGGCGAGCAGTACTTC.